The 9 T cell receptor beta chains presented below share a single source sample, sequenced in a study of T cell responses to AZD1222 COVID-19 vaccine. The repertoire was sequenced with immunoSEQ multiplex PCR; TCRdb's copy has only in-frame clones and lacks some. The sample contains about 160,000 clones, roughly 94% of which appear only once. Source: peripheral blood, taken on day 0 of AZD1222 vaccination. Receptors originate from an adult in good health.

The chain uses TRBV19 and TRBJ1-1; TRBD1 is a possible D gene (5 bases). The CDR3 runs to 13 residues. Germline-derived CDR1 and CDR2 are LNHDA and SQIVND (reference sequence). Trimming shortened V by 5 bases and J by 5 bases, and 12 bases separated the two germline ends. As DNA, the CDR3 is TGTGCCAGTAGTCCTGGGGGGTGGACTGAAGCTTTCTTT. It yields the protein CASSPGGWTEAFF. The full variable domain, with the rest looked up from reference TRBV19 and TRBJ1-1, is DGGITQSPKYLFRKEGQNVTLSCEQNLNHDAMYWYRQDPGQGLRLIYYSQIVNDFQKGDIAEGYSVSREKKESFPLTVTSAQKNPTAFYLCASSPGGWTEAFFGQGTRLTVV.

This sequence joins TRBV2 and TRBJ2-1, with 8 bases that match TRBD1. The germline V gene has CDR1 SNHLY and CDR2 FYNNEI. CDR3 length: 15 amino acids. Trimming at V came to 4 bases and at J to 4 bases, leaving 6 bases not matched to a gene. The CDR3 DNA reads TGTGCCAGCAGTGGAAGACAGGGGCGTTACAATGAGCAGTTCTTC. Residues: CASSGRQGRYNEQFF. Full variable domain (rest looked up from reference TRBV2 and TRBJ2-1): EPEVTQTPSHQVTQMGQEVILRCVPISNHLYFYWYRQILGQKVEFLVSFYNNEISEKSEIFDDQFSVERPDGSNFTLKIRSTKLEDSAMYFCASSGRQGRYNEQFFGPGTRLTVL.

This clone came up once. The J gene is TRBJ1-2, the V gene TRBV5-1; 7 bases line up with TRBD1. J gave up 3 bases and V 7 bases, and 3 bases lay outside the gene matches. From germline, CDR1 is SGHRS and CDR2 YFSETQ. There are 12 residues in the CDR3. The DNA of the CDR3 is TGCGCCAGCCGCACAGGGGACTATGGCTACACCTTC. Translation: CASRTGDYGYTF.

In DNA, the CDR3 is TGTGCCAGCAGTGACCGTAGGATAGCGGGAGCCTTAAACGAGCAGTACGTC. Translated: CASSDRRIAGALNEQYV. V and J are TRBV25-1 and TRBJ2-7, with 9 bases that match TRBD2. V gave up 3 bases and J gave up 5 bases; unmatched junction bases: 14. This CDR3 has 17 amino acids. Germline assignment: CDR1 MGHDK and CDR2 SYGVNS.

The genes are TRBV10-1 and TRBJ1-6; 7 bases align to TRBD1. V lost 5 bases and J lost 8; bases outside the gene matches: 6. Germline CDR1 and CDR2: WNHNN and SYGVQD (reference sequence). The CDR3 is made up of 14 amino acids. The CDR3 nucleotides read TGCGCCAGCAGTCGAGGACAGGCTGATTCACCCCTCCACTTT. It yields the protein CASSRGQADSPLHF.

CDR3 amino acids: CASSLSLGREQYV. The CDR3 DNA reads TGTGCCAGCAGTTTATCGCTGGGCCGGGAGCAGTACGTC. The chain combines TRBV27 with TRBJ2-7; D is unresolved. CDR3 length: 13 residues. The V and J ends lost 0 bases and 7 bases respectively, with 10 bases between them. CDR1 is MNHEY and CDR2 is SMNVEV in the germline V gene (reference sequence).

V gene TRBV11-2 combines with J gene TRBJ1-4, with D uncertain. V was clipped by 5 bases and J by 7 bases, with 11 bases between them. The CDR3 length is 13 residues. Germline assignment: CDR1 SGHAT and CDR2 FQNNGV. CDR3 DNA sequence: TGTGCCAGCAGCCCTCGATTGGGTGAAAAACTGTTTTTT. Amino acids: CASSPRLGEKLFF.

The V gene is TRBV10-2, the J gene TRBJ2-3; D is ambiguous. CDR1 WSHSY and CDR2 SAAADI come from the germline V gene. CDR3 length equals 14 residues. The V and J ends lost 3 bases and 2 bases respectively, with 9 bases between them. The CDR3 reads CASSDWIPTDTQYF. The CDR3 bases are TGCGCCAGCAGTGATTGGATCCCCACAGATACGCAGTATTTT.

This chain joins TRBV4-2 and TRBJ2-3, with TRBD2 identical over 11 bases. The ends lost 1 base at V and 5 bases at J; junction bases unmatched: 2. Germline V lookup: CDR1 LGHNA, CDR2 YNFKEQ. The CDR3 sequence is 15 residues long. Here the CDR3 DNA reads TGTGCCAGCAGCCAAGGACTAGCGGGGAAAGATACGCAGTATTTT. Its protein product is CASSQGLAGKDTQYF.